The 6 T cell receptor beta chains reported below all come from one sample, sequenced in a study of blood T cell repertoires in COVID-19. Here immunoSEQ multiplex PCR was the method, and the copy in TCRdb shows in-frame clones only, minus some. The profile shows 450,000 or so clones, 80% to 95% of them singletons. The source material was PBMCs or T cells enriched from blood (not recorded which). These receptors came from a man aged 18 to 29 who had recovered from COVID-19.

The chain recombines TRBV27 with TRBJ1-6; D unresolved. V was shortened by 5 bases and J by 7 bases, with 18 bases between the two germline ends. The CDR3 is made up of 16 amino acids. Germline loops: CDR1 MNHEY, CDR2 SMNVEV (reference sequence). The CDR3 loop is CASSSPFSAGNSPLHF. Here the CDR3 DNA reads TGTGCCAGCAGTAGCCCCTTTTCGGCGGGGAATTCACCCCTCCACTTT.

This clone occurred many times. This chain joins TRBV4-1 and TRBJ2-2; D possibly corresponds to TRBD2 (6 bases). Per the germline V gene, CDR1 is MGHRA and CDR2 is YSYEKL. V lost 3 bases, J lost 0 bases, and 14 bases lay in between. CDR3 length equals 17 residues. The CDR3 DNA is TGCGCCAGCAGCCATGTTGGTCTAGCGTCGAACACCGGGGAGCTGTTTTTT. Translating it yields CASSHVGLASNTGELFF.

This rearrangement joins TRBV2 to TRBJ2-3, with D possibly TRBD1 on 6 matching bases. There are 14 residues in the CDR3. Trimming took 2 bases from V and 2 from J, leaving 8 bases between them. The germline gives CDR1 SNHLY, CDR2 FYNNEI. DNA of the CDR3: TGTGCCAGCAGTGAACAGGGGCCCACAGATACGCAGTATTTT. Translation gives CASSEQGPTDTQYF. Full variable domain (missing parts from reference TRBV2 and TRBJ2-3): EPEVTQTPSHQVTQMGQEVILRCVPISNHLYFYWYRQILGQKVEFLVSFYNNEISEKSEIFDDQFSVERPDGSNFTLKIRSTKLEDSAMYFCASSEQGPTDTQYFGPGTRLTVL.

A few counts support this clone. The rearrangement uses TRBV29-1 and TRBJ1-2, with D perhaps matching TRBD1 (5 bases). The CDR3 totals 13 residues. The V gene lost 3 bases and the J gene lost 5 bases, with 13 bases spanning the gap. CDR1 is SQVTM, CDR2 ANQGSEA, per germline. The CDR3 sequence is CSVDRVGRYGYTF. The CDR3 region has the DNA TGCAGCGTTGACAGGGTAGGTCGGTATGGCTACACCTTC.

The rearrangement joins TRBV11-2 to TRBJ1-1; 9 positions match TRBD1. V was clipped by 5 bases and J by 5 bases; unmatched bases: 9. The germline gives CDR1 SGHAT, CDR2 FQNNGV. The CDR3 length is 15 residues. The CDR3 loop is CASSPGTGLWTEAFF. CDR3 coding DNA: TGTGCCAGCAGCCCCGGGACAGGGTTGTGGACTGAAGCTTTCTTT.

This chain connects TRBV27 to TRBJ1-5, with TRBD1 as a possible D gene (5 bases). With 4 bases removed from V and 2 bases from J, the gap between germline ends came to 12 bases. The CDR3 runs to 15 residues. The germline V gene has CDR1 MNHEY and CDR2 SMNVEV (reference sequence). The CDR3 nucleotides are TGTGCCAGCAGTTCCCGGGGGTGGGGCAATCAGCCCCAGCATTTT. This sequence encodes CASSSRGWGNQPQHF.